These 25 T cell receptor beta chains share one sample of origin, sequenced in a study of T cell changes during pregnancy in multiple sclerosis. Some clones are missing from TCRdb's copy, which holds only in-frame ones; the method was immunoSEQ multiplex PCR. Of tens of thousands of clones detected, approximately 92% appear once; the ten largest clones hold 1.5% to 2.5%. The sequencing used peripheral blood, collected in the third trimester of pregnancy. The receptors come from a female donor in good health, enrolled as a control in a pregnancy study.

CDR3 sequence (DNA): TGCGCCAGCCGAAGGACAGGGGATCACACTGAAGCTTTCTTT. Its protein is CASRRTGDHTEAFF. The gene calls are TRBV10-2 and TRBJ1-1; 9 nucleotides agree with TRBD1. This CDR3 has 14 amino acids. The germline CDR1 and CDR2 sequences are WSHSY and SAAADI. After removal of 8 bases from V and 3 bases from J, the junction contained 7 bases not matched to a gene.

This chain connects TRBV5-1 to TRBJ2-3; D uncertain. With 4 bases removed from V and 7 bases from J, the gap between germline ends came to 19 bases. The CDR3 is 15 amino acids. The germline V gene has CDR1 SGHRS and CDR2 YFSETQ. This CDR3 reads CASSMDTATVNTQYF. CDR3 bases: TGCGCCAGCAGCATGGATACAGCAACCGTAAATACGCAGTATTTT. The full variable domain, its missing parts supplied by reference TRBV5-1 and TRBJ2-3, is KAGVTQTPRYLIKTRGQQVTLSCSPISGHRSVSWYQQTPGQGLQFLFEYFSETQRNKGNFPGRFSGRQFSNSRSEMNVSTLELGDSALYLCASSMDTATVNTQYFGPGTRLTVL.

This chain links TRBV6-6 with TRBJ2-5; weak D call: TRBD2 (7 bases). CDR1 is MNHNY and CDR2 is SVGAGI in the germline V gene (reference sequence). V was clipped by 4 bases and J by 1 base, with 10 bases between them. The CDR3 length is 14 residues. CDR3 sequence: CASSWGGGQETQYF. CDR3 in DNA: TGTGCCAGCAGTTGGGGGGGCGGCCAAGAGACCCAGTACTTC.

This clone was picked up one time. The chain combines TRBV5-5 with TRBJ2-7; no firm D call. Trimming took 0 bases from V and 2 from J, leaving 3 bases between them. This CDR3 comprises 12 residues. The V gene's germline CDR1 is SGHKS and CDR2 YYEKEE (reference sequence). CDR3 sequence: CASSLVAYEQYF. As DNA, the CDR3 is TGTGCCAGCAGCTTGGTAGCCTACGAGCAGTACTTC.

The chain has TRBV9 and TRBJ2-1, with D tentatively TRBD2 (6 bases). Germline lookup yields CDR1 SGDLS and CDR2 YYNGEE. The CDR3 sequence is 15 residues long. V was shortened by 0 bases and J by 6 bases, with 13 bases between the two germline ends. The DNA of the CDR3 is TGTGCCAGCAGCGTAGCTTTTGCGGGGCTCAATGAGCAGTTCTTC. Its protein is CASSVAFAGLNEQFF.

The V and J genes are TRBV6-6 and TRBJ2-3; no firm D call. From germline, CDR1 is MNHNY and CDR2 SVGAGI (reference sequence). Trimming pared 6 bases from V and 5 bases from J, leaving 12 bases between. The CDR3 is 13 residues long. The CDR3 DNA follows: TGTGCCAGCAGACCCGGCAGACTAGATACGCAGTATTTT. It encodes CASRPGRLDTQYF.

The chain joins TRBV11-2 to TRBJ2-7; TRBD1 matches 8 bases. V was pared by 5 bases and J by 2 bases, with 8 bases of the junction left unmatched. This CDR3 spans 15 amino acids. CDR1 SGHAT and CDR2 FQNNGV come from the germline V gene. DNA for the CDR3: TGTGCCAGCAGCCTACCCAGGACAGGGACCTACGAGCAGTACTTC. This codes for CASSLPRTGTYEQYF.

As DNA, the CDR3 is TGTGCCAGCAGCTTATCGGGGTCCGACTATGGCTACACCTTC. It specifies CASSLSGSDYGYTF. The genes are TRBV7-9 and TRBJ1-2, with D unresolved. Trimming stripped 2 bases from V and 3 bases from J, with 10 bases between. This CDR3 is 14 amino acids long. The germline CDR1 and CDR2 sequences are SEHNR and FQNEAQ (reference sequence).

The rearrangement uses TRBV28 and TRBJ2-2; 10 bases line up with TRBD2. This CDR3 region has 18 residues. Germline V gene data show CDR1 as MDHEN and CDR2 as SYDVKM. V shed 7 bases, J shed 5 bases, and the junction held 16 bases outside the gene matches. The CDR3 DNA sequence: TGTGCCAGCACTAGTTTGGGACTTACTAGCGGGAAGACCGGGGAGCTGTTTTTT. As protein: CASTSLGLTSGKTGELFF.

This clone was seen a few times. This chain uses TRBV5-1 with TRBJ1-5, with D possibly TRBD1 on 6 matching bases. The CDR3 covers 15 residues. V was pared by 5 bases and J by 3 bases, with 15 bases between. Germline assignment: CDR1 SGHRS and CDR2 YFSETQ. The CDR3 loop is CASSQWTAINQPQHF. CDR3 DNA sequence: TGCGCCAGCAGTCAATGGACAGCGATCAATCAGCCCCAGCATTTT.

The chain links TRBV19 to TRBJ1-2, with D perhaps TRBD1 (6 bases). The CDR3 has 12 residues. Germline values: CDR1 LNHDA, CDR2 SQIVND (reference sequence). V was clipped by 9 bases and J by 4 bases, with 12 bases between them. DNA of the CDR3: TGTGCCAGCAGAGGACAGATCTATGGCTACACCTTC. Translating it yields CASRGQIYGYTF.

This chain links TRBV5-4 with TRBJ1-2; 10 bases are shared with TRBD1. The J segment lost 8 bases and the V segment lost 4 bases, leaving 8 bases of the junction unmatched. CDR1 is SGHNT, CDR2 YYREEE, per germline (reference sequence). This CDR3 is 14 amino acids long. This CDR3 reads CASSTNRDRGGYTF. For the CDR3, the DNA is TGTGCCAGCAGCACCAACCGGGACAGGGGAGGCTACACCTTC.

CDR3 DNA sequence: TGTGCCAGCAGCGCAGGACTAGCCGGGGGCACAGATACGCAGTATTTT. Its translation: CASSAGLAGGTDTQYF. The V call is TRBV7-9, the J call TRBJ2-3; TRBD2 agrees at 8 bases. The CDR3 loop spans 16 amino acids. After removal of 5 bases from V and 1 base from J, the junction contained 8 bases not matched to a gene. The germline gives CDR1 SEHNR, CDR2 FQNEAQ (reference sequence).

This chain's CDR3 is CASSLADSGGAGELFF. The CDR3 bases are TGTGCCAGCAGCCTGGCGGACAGCGGGGGGGCCGGGGAGCTGTTTTTT. The chain carries TRBV5-6 and TRBJ2-2, with TRBD2 matching over 10 bases. The CDR3 has 16 amino acids. Germline CDR1 and CDR2: SGHDT and YYEEEE. Trimming removed 4 bases from V and 6 bases from J; junction bases left unmatched: 9.

This clone has just a few counts. The chain links TRBV9 to TRBJ1-1; D remains ambiguous. V gave up 0 bases and J gave up 9 bases, with 12 bases separating them. The CDR3 covers 13 residues. The germline V gene encodes CDR1 SGDLS and CDR2 YYNGEE. For the CDR3, the DNA is TGTGCCAGCAGCGTAGATTCTGGCACGAAAGCTTTCTTT. This gives the protein CASSVDSGTKAFF.

The chain recombines TRBV6-4 with TRBJ2-1; 13 nucleotides match TRBD2. There are 15 residues in the CDR3. The germline gives CDR1 MRHNA, CDR2 SNTAGT. V shed 0 bases and J 7 bases; nucleotides not matched to a gene: 0. As DNA, the CDR3 is TGTGCCAGCAGTGACTCACTAGCGGGGGGGAATGAGCAGTTCTTC. Translated, it gives CASSDSLAGGNEQFF.

The chain is built from TRBV27 and TRBJ2-7; 7 positions match TRBD1. The germline gives CDR1 MNHEY, CDR2 SMNVEV (reference sequence). The CDR3 consists of 16 residues. The J segment lost 8 bases and the V segment lost 3 bases, leaving 16 bases of the junction unmatched. CDR3 in amino acids: CASSLRIGTAPSKQYF. CDR3 sequence (DNA): TGTGCCAGCAGTTTGCGAATCGGGACAGCTCCAAGCAAGCAGTACTTC.

The chain combines TRBV5-4 with TRBJ2-7; the match to TRBD2 covers 12 bases. CDR1 and CDR2 from the germline V gene are SGHNT and YYREEE (reference sequence). Trimming removed 0 bases from V and 4 bases from J; junction bases left unmatched: 5. The CDR3 has 16 residues. Written as DNA, the CDR3 is TGTGCCAGCAGCTTGGGACTAGCGGGGGACCAATACGAGCAGTACTTC. It codes for CASSLGLAGDQYEQYF. The entire variable domain, with the rest obtained from reference TRBV5-4 and TRBJ2-7, is as follows: ETGVTQSPTHLIKTRGQQVTLRCSSQSGHNTVSWYQQALGQGPQFIFQYYREEENGRGNFPPRFSGLQFPNYSSELNVNALELDDSALYLCASSLGLAGDQYEQYFGPGTRLTVT.

J is TRBJ1-2 and V is TRBV4-3, with 8 positions matching TRBD1. Germline trimming cut 6 bases from V and 11 bases from J; bases unmatched to any gene: 11. The CDR3 is 13 amino acids. Germline lookup yields CDR1 LGHNA and CDR2 YSLEER. DNA of the CDR3: TGCGCCAGCAGGAACAGGGGGACCCTTGGTTACACCTTC. The encoded protein is CASRNRGTLGYTF.

This chain joins TRBV29-1 and TRBJ1-4; D is uncertain. The V and J ends lost 3 bases and 10 bases respectively, with 12 bases between them. CDR3 length: 12 amino acids. Germline CDR1 SQVTM, CDR2 ANQGSEA. The CDR3 sequence is CSVEVLNGKLFF. Written as DNA, the CDR3 is TGCAGCGTTGAGGTTTTAAACGGAAAACTGTTTTTT.

The chain uses TRBV5-4 and TRBJ2-1; D is uncertain. The CDR3 sequence is 13 residues long. The V and J ends lost 0 bases and 6 bases respectively, with 7 bases between them. Germline V CDR1 and CDR2: SGHNT, YYREEE (reference sequence). CDR3 sequence: CASSLGALNEQFF. The CDR3 DNA is TGTGCCAGCAGCTTGGGGGCGCTCAATGAGCAGTTCTTC.

J is TRBJ1-1 and V is TRBV27; 10 nucleotides match TRBD1. The CDR3 spans 14 residues. Germline V lookup: CDR1 MNHEY, CDR2 SMNVEV (reference sequence). The J segment lost 5 bases and the V segment lost 5 bases, leaving 5 bases of the junction unmatched. The CDR3 DNA reads as TGTGCCAGCAGTATCCGGGACAGGGGAACTGAAGCTTTCTTT. This sequence encodes CASSIRDRGTEAFF.

To note about this clone: The junction departs from germline at one end; a sequencing error may be responsible. V and J are TRBV6-6 and TRBJ2-5; no clear D gene. Germline V gene sequence: CDR1 MNHNY, CDR2 SVGAGI (reference sequence). CDR3 size: 11 residues. CDR3 sequence: CASSPSLVAHF. CDR3 bases: TGTGCCAGCAGTCCCAGTCTAGTGGCTCACTTC.

The CDR3 region is CASSLPGGIHEQYF. The CDR3 nucleotides read TGTGCCAGCAGCTTGCCAGGGGGCATCCACGAGCAGTACTTC. The chain links TRBV5-4 to TRBJ2-7, with 8 bases lining up with TRBD1. V was pared by 1 base and J by 5 bases, with 5 bases of the junction left unmatched. Germline lookup yields CDR1 SGHNT and CDR2 YYREEE (reference sequence). The CDR3 covers 14 residues.

The chain links TRBV6-1 to TRBJ1-2, with 7 bases identical to TRBD1. The germline V gene encodes CDR1 MNHNS and CDR2 SASEGT. The CDR3 contains 13 residues. V shed 4 bases, J shed 2 bases, and the junction held 1 base outside the gene matches. CDR3 nucleotide sequence: TGTGCCAGCAGTGTGACAGGGAACTATGGCTACACCTTC. Translated, it gives CASSVTGNYGYTF.